Listed here is a single TCR beta chain. The antigen it recognizes is unknown. Base qualities are not recorded, but no much larger clone differs from it by a single base. Other DNA sequences within the sample encode an identical CDR3. Genomic DNA was isolated from the sorted cells so that the TCRbeta CDR3 region could be sequenced. TCRbeta CDR3 regions were sequenced using the immunoSEQ Assay. TCRdb took this table from immuneACCESS and kept in-frame rearrangements with V and J called. Such tables lack part of the clones; where checked against another copy, unresolved V genes explain under half of the gap, and the rest is unexplained. The sample table holds tens of thousands of clones, of which about 91% were seen once. The ten largest clones capture 2.6% of the sample. CDR1 and CDR2 were assigned from the germline V gene as SGHRS and YFSETQ. From the cysteine through the phenylalanine, the CDR3 covers 15 amino acids. This entry keeps only the CDR3 DNA: 45 bases, framed from base 1. V has 4 bases trimmed and J has 0 bases trimmed; junction bases matching no gene number 4.

The data originate from a study of OX40 agonist ivuxolimab in advanced cancers. At the level of the whole study: Ivuxolimab was a fully human IgG2 agonistic monoclonal antibody targeting the costimulatory receptor OX40 (CD134). Intravenous ivuxolimab was administered to patients every 2 weeks at six dose levels: 0.01, 0.1, 0.3, 1.5, 3 and 10 mg/kg. Of the 50 to 55 dose-escalation patients, hepatocellular carcinoma was present in about 20, melanoma in roughly 15, renal cell carcinoma in 9 and head and neck cancer in 9. The dose-escalation cohort was roughly 80% male with a mean age of roughly 60 years, ranging from roughly 23 to 90. Patients were allowed to have had prior anti-PD-1, anti-PD-L1 or anti-CTLA-4 therapy, and approximately 40% of the dose-escalation patients had been treated with checkpoint inhibitors. Partial responses occurred in three dose-escalation patients: two with cutaneous melanoma and one with hepatocellular carcinoma. Peripheral TCRbeta sequencing was intended to test whether TCR sequence diversity was altered and clonal T-cell expansion was caused by ivuxolimab. The paper describes the monotherapy dose-escalation part (N of about 52 patients) of the phase I trial of ivuxolimab.

Study-wide findings and limitations: Low levels of normalized T-cell clonal expansion were also shown by some nonresponding patients. At doses from 0.1 to 3.0 mg/kg, clonal expansion was seen in both CD4+ and CD8+ blood T cells between baseline and week 6. On average, CD8+ T cells showed more expanded clones than CD4+ T cells after ivuxolimab. In the 0.1-3.0 mg/kg groups, partial responders were among the patients with the lowest normalized peripheral clonal expansion, particularly in CD8+ T cells. Which antigens the clonally expanded peripheral T cells were specific for was not determined.

Patients with a history of autoimmune disease or receiving systemic immunosuppression were excluded from the trial. Peripheral blood for TCR sequencing was collected from all dose cohorts at baseline, on cycle 4 day 1, and on cycle 7 day 1. The samples were drawn from a first-in-human, open-label, multicenter phase I dose-escalation trial of ivuxolimab. Adults with locally advanced or metastatic melanoma, renal cell carcinoma, hepatocellular carcinoma or head and neck squamous cell carcinoma were enrolled in the trial. Before TCR sequencing, CD4+ T cells and CD8+ T cells were sorted from peripheral blood as separate populations.

This specimen consisted of CD4+ or CD8+ T cells sorted from blood, obtained in a trial of the OX40 agonist ivuxolimab. This receptor was identified in an adult with an advanced solid tumor such as melanoma, head and neck, liver or kidney cancer. In this chain, TRBV5-1 is recombined with TRBJ2-3; TRBD1 aligns with 8 central bases. The CDR3 sequence is CASSLGQGSTDTQYF. At the DNA level, the sequence is TGCGCCAGCAGCCTCGGACAGGGAAGCACAGATACGCAGTATTTT.